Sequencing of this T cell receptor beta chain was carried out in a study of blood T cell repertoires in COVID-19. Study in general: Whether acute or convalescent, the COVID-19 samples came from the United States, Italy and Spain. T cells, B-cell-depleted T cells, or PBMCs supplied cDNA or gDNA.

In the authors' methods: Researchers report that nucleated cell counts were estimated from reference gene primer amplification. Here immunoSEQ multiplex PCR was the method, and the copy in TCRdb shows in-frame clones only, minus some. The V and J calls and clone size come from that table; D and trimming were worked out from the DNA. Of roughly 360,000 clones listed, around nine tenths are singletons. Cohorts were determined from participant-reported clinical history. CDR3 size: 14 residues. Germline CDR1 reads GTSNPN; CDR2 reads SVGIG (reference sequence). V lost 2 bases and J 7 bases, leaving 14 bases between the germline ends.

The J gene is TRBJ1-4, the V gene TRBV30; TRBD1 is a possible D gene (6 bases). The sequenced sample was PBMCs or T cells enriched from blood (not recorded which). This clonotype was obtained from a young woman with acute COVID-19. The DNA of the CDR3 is TGTGCCTGGAGTACGTGGGACATTGGTGAAAAACTGTTTTTT. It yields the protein CAWSTWDIGEKLFF.